These T cell receptor beta chains were read from a single sample in a study of early T cells in non-severe SARS-CoV-2 infection. A single record per CDR3 protein comes from TCRdb applying MiXCR to the 5' RACE reads. The repertoire has tens of thousands of distinct CDR3 sequences, about 6.1% of them found once; the top ten carry roughly 5.6%. The sequencing used whole blood, collected at baseline. The receptor source for this set is an adult who was a healthcare worker with PCR-confirmed SARS-CoV-2 infection or an uninfected control (not recorded which). Both conserved end residues are part of each CDR3. A D gene is named only where the DNA matches it firmly. Not all rows give a size; the values are once, few, many and, for expanded clones, a class.

j_call | v_call | d_call | clone_size | cdr3_aa | cdr3_nt
TRBJ2-3 | TRBV5-4 | NA | few | CASSSPEGPDTQYF | TGTGCCAGCAGCTCCCCGGAGGGGCCAGATACGCAGTATTTT
TRBJ2-7 | TRBV7-2 | TRBD1 | large | CASSWGTVFYEQYF | TGTGCCAGCAGCTGGGGGACAGTTTTCTACGAGCAGTACTTC
TRBJ2-3 | TRBV5-1 | NA | many | CASSLGSYHTDTQYF | TGCGCCAGCAGCCTCGGGTCGTACCACACAGATACGCAGTATTTT
TRBJ2-3 | TRBV9 | NA | many | CASSARGWRGLTDTQYF | TGTGCCAGCAGCGCCCGGGGATGGCGGGGGCTCACAGATACGCAGTATTTT
TRBJ2-3 | TRBV10-3 | TRBD2 | few | CAISERRGDTDTQYF | TGTGCCATCAGTGAGAGGCGGGGGGACACAGATACGCAGTATTTT
TRBJ1-2 | TRBV20-1 | NA | many | CSARDLTHTYGYTF | TGCAGTGCTAGAGATCTCACACATACATATGGCTACACCTTC
TRBJ1-5 | TRBV19 | TRBD1 | many | CASAARGSNQPQHF | TGTGCCAGTGCTGCCAGGGGGAGCAATCAGCCCCAGCATTTT
TRBJ2-1 | TRBV6-2/TRBV6-3 | TRBD2 | NA | CASSQGLAGGPLDEQFF | TGTGCCAGCAGTCAGGGACTAGCGGGGGGGCCGCTCGATGAGCAGTTCTTC
TRBJ2-7 | TRBV6-5 | TRBD2 | NA | CASSYSAGDSYEQYF | TGTGCCAGCAGTTACTCGGCGGGGGACTCCTACGAGCAGTACTTC
TRBJ2-5 | TRBV7-9 | NA | many | CASSFGQNQETQYF | TGTGCCAGCAGCTTCGGACAGAACCAAGAGACCCAGTACTTC
TRBJ1-2 | TRBV7-9 | NA | many | CASSLEFVTSGTGYTF | TGTGCCAGCAGCTTAGAGTTTGTCACATCCGGGACTGGCTACACCTTC
TRBJ1-3 | TRBV7-6 | NA | many | CASSSTVFSGNTIYF | TGTGCCAGCAGCTCGACAGTTTTCTCTGGAAACACCATATATTTT
TRBJ2-5 | TRBV12-5 | NA | NA | CASGLGAGRETQYF | TGTGCTAGTGGCCTCGGGGCAGGCCGGGAGACCCAGTACTTC
TRBJ2-7 | TRBV4-2 | NA | NA | CASSQVEGLFSSYEQYF | TGTGCCAGCAGCCAAGTCGAAGGACTGTTTAGCTCCTACGAGCAGTACTTC
TRBJ2-5 | TRBV14 | TRBD2 | few | CASSRQRGETQYF | TGTGCCAGCAGCCGCCAGCGGGGAGAGACCCAGTACTTC
TRBJ1-1 | TRBV5-1 | TRBD1 | many | CASSRTGVTEAFF | TGCGCCAGCAGCCGCACAGGGGTCACTGAAGCTTTCTTT
TRBJ2-3 | TRBV7-7 | TRBD2 | few | CASSLNGGTDTQYF | TGTGCCAGCAGCCTGAACGGGGGGACAGATACGCAGTATTTT
TRBJ2-5 | TRBV24-1 | TRBD1 | NA | CATSDLTGDFETQYF | TGTGCCACCAGTGATCTGACAGGGGACTTCGAGACCCAGTACTTC